This T cell receptor beta chain was profiled in a study of T cell repertoires in cytomegalovirus infection. Germline V gene lookup returns CDR1 SEHNR and CDR2 FQNEAQ (reference sequence). This CDR3 contains 14 residues. The trim removed 5 bases at V and 5 bases at J, leaving 7 bases unmatched. TCRdb reprocessed the reads with MiXCR, giving one entry per CDR3 protein. In the table there are about 180,000 distinct CDR3 sequences, around 14% of which are singletons. The receptor was isolated from a human donor in good health (CMV status not recorded). Some clones in this sample may be carry-over from other donors' samples. The genes are TRBV7-9 and TRBJ1-2; 8 bases are shared with TRBD1. Sequencing input: PBMCs. CDR3 protein: CASSMSDREYGYTF. The CDR3 DNA is TGTGCCAGCAGCATGTCGGACAGGGAATATGGCTACACCTTC.